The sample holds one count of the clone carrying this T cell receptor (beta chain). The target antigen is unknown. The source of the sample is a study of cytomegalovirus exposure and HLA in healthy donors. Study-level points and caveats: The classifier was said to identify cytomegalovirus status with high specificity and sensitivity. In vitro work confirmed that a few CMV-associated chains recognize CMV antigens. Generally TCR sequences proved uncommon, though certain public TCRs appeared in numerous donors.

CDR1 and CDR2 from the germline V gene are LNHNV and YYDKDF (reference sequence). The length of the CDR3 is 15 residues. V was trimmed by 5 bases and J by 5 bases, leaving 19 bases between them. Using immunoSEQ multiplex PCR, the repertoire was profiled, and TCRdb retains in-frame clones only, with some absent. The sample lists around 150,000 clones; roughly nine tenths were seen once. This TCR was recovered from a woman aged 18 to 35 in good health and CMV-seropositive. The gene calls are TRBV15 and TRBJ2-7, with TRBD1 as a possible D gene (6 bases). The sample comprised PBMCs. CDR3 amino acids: CATSGLQGASNEQYF. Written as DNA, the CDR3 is TGTGCCACCAGCGGTTTACAGGGAGCTTCCAACGAGCAGTACTTC.